The clone carrying this TCR beta chain has more than one count but fewer than ten. What it binds is unknown. This specimen comes from a study of T-cell reconstitution after alpha-beta-depleted transplantation in children. Regarding the study as a whole: Some patients showed high day-60 TCRbeta diversity, which derived from surviving recipient T cells and thymic progenitors. Several hundred expanded graft clones reportedly gave rise to the alpha-beta T cells present about two months after transplant.

The TCRbeta library incorporated unique molecular identifiers. From the PCR reads, TCRdb called clonotypes with MiXCR, one entry per CDR3 protein. The table has just over 950,000 distinct CDR3 sequences, about 29% seen once. The length of the CDR3 is 12 residues. Germline V gene data show CDR1 as DFQATT and CDR2 as SNEGSKA (reference sequence). The origin of this receptor is a boy under two years old who had a stem cell transplant for SCID, so the T cells may come from the graft donor. The starting material was PBMCs, mostly from graft donor cells, obtained 360 days after TCRalphabeta/CD19-depleted stem cell transplant. The chain is built from TRBV20-1 and TRBJ2-3; D is tentatively TRBD1 or TRBD2 (5 bases each). The CDR3 nucleotides read TGCGGACATGGGACCCCCACAGATACGCAGTATTTT. Translated, it gives CGHGTPTDTQYF.